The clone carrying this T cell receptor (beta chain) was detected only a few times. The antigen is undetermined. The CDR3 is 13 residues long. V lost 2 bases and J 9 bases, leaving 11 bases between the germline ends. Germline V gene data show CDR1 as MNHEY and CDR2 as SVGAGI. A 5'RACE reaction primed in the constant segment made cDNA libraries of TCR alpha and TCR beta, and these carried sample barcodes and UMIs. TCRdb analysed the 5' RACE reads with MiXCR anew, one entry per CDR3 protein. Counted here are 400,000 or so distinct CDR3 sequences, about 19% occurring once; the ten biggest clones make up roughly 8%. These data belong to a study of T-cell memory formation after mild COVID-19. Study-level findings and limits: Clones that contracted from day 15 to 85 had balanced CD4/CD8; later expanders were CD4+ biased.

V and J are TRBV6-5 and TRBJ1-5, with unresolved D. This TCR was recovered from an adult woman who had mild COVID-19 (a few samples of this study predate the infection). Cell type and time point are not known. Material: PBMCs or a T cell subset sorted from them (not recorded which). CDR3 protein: CASSYEGESPQHF. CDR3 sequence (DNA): TGTGCCAGCAGTTACGAGGGAGAGTCGCCCCAGCATTTT.